A selection of T cell receptor beta chains follows, all from one sample in a study of CD4 T cells in relation to SARS-CoV-2 and coronaviruses. Their antigens are not known. Sequencing was performed with immunoSEQ multiplex PCR; in TCRdb, only in-frame clones are kept and a portion is missing. The data contain about 25,000 clones, about 80% of them singletons. The sequenced sample was CD4+ T cells from PBMCs, cultured in vitro. The receptors derive from a human donor in good health. Each CDR3 is given with its conserved first and last residue. Fields, in order: V gene, D gene, CDR3 length, J gene, clone size, CDR3 protein, CDR3 DNA. D genes are given only for firm matches. For some rows the clone size is stated as once, few or many, or as a class when expanded; others skip it.

>TRBV19|.|16|TRBJ1-3|.
CASSSTPPGVGNTIYF
TGTGCCAGTAGTTCAACCCCCCCAGGGGTTGGCAACACCATATATTTT
>TRBV18|.|17|TRBJ1-2|.
CASSEIEAPLEGPGYTF
TGTGCCAGCTCCGAGATAGAGGCGCCTCTCGAAGGTCCCGGCTACACCTTC
>TRBV28|.|13|TRBJ1-2|.
CASSSLGGYGYTF
TGTGCCAGCAGTAGCTTGGGGGGCTATGGCTACACCTTC
>TRBV12-3/TRBV12-4|.|13|TRBJ1-1|.
CASSRLQGTEAFF
TGTGCCAGCAGCCGCCTTCAGGGGACTGAAGCTTTCTTT
>TRBV11-2|TRBD1|12|TRBJ1-2|.
CASRGQGGGYTF
TGTGCCAGCAGGGGACAGGGGGGCGGCTACACCTTC
>TRBV6-5|.|12|TRBJ2-1|.
CASSRNYNEQFF
TGTGCCAGCAGTAGGAACTACAATGAGCAGTTCTTC
>TRBV12-3/TRBV12-4|.|13|TRBJ1-5|.
CASSTGSGQPQHF
TGTGCCAGCAGTACGGGGTCGGGTCAGCCCCAGCATTTT
>TRBV5-1|.|15|TRBJ1-2|few
CASSLVMDSNSGYTF
TGCGCCAGCAGCTTGGTGATGGACAGTAATAGCGGCTACACCTTC
>TRBV5-6|TRBD1|14|TRBJ2-7|few
CASSPLDRAYEQYF
TGTGCCAGCAGCCCGCTAGACAGGGCCTACGAGCAGTACTTC
>TRBV24-1|TRBD1|13|TRBJ2-5|once
CATSGQGMNTQYF
TGTGCCACCAGCGGACAGGGGATGAACACCCAGTACTTC
>TRBV7-3|TRBD2|15|TRBJ2-7|.
CASSSQAGVSYEQYF
TGTGCCAGCAGCTCACAAGCGGGAGTGAGCTACGAGCAGTACTTC
>TRBV2|TRBD1|17|TRBJ2-6|.
CASQPGQGHSGANVLTF
TGTGCCAGCCAACCGGGACAGGGTCACTCTGGGGCCAACGTCCTGACTTTC
>TRBV6-5|.|14|TRBJ2-2|.
CASRGTANTGELFF
TGTGCCAGCAGAGGCACCGCGAACACCGGGGAGCTGTTTTTT
>TRBV30|TRBD2|15|TRBJ2-1|once
CAWAGGVNSYNEQFF
TGTGCCTGGGCGGGAGGGGTCAACTCCTACAATGAGCAGTTCTTC
>TRBV5-1|TRBD1|16|TRBJ2-3|once
CASSYGQDASLDTQYF
TGCGCCAGCAGCTATGGACAGGACGCCTCTCTAGATACGCAGTATTTT
>TRBV5-4|TRBD2|16|TRBJ2-1|.
CASSGGTSRIPNEQFF
TGTGCCAGCAGCGGGGGGACTAGCCGGATTCCTAATGAGCAGTTCTTC
>TRBV25-1|.|14|TRBJ1-4|.
CASSGRTTNEKLFF
TGTGCCAGCAGTGGCAGAACAACTAATGAAAAACTGTTTTTT
>TRBV10-2|.|17|TRBJ1-5|.
CASSEPVLAGRHQPQHF
TGCGCCAGCAGTGAGCCCGTCCTGGCAGGTCGCCATCAGCCCCAGCATTTT
>TRBV19|.|14|TRBJ1-1|.
CASSISAIRTEAFF
TGTGCCAGTAGTATATCGGCCATAAGGACTGAAGCTTTCTTT
>TRBV19|TRBD1|15|TRBJ1-2|once
CASSPGDRNPYGYTF
TGTGCCAGTAGTCCTGGGGACAGGAACCCATATGGCTACACCTTC
>TRBV5-5|TRBD2|17|TRBJ2-3|.
CASSLQAGAWPTDTQYF
TGTGCCAGCAGTCTTCAGGCGGGAGCCTGGCCGACAGATACGCAGTATTTT
>TRBV12-3/TRBV12-4|.|11|TRBJ1-2|.
CASSPGNGYTF
TGTGCCAGCAGCCCCGGTAATGGCTACACCTTC
>TRBV11-3|.|13|TRBJ1-1|few
CASSPRPDTEAFF
TGTGCCAGCAGCCCCAGACCCGACACTGAAGCTTTCTTT
>TRBV6-6|.|12|TRBJ2-7|.
CASSYSGGEQYF
TGTGCCAGCAGTTACTCCGGGGGCGAGCAGTACTTC